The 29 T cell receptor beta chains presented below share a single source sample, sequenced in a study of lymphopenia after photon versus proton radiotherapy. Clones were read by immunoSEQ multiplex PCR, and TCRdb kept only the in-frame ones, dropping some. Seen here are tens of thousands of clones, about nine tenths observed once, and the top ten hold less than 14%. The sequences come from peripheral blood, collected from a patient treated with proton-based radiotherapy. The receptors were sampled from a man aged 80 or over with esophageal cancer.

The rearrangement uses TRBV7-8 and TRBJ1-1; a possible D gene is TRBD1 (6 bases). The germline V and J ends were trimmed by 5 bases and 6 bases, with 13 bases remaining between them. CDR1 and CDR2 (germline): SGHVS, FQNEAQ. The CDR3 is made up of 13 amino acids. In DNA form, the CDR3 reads TGTGCCAGCAGCCGTCTACAGGGTCCTGAAGCTTTCTTT. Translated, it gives CASSRLQGPEAFF.

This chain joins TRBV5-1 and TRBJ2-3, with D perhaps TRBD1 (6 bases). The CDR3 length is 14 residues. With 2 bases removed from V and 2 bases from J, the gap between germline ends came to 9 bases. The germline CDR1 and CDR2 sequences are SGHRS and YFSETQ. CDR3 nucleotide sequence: TGCGCCAGCAGCTTCCACAGGGACACAGATACGCAGTATTTT. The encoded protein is CASSFHRDTDTQYF.

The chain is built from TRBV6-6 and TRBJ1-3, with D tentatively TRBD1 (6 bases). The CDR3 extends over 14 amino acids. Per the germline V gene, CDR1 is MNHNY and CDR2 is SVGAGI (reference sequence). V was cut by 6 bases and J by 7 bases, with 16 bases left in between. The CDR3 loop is CASRYRDLENTIYF. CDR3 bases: TGTGCCAGCAGATACAGGGATCTGGAGAACACCATATATTTT.

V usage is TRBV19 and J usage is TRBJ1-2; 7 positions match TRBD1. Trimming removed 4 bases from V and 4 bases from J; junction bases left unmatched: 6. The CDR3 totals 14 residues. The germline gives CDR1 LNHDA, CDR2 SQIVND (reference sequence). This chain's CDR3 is CASSRQGEGYGYTF. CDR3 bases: TGTGCCAGTAGTAGGCAGGGGGAAGGCTATGGCTACACCTTC.

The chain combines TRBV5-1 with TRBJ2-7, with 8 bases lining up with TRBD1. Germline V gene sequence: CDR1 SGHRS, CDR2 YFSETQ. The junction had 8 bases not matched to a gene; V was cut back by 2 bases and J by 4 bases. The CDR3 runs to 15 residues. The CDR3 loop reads CASSFGTGFEYEQYF. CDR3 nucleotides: TGCGCCAGCAGCTTTGGGACAGGCTTCGAGTACGAGCAGTACTTC.

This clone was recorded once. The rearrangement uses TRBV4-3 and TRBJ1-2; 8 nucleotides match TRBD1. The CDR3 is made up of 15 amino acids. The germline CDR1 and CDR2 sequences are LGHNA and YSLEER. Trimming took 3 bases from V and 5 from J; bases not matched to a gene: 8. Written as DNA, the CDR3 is TGCGCCAGCAGCCATTCCAACAGGGGGGCGTATGGCTACACCTTC. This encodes CASSHSNRGAYGYTF.

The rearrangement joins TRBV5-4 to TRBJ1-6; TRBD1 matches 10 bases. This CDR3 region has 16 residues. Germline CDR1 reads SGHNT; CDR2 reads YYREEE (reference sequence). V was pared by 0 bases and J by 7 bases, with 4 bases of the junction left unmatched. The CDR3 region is CASSLVTGGLNSPLHF. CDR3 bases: TGTGCCAGCAGCTTGGTGACAGGGGGCCTCAATTCACCCCTCCACTTT.

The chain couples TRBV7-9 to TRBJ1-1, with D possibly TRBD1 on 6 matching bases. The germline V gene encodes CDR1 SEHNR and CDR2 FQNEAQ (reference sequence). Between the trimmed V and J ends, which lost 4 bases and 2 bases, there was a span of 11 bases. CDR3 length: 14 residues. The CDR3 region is CASSSRGSNTEAFF. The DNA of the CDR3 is TGTGCCAGCAGCTCGAGGGGGAGTAACACTGAAGCTTTCTTT.

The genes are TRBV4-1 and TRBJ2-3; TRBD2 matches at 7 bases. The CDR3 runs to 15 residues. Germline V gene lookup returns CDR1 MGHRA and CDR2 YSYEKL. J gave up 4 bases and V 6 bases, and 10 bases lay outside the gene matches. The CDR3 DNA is TGCGCCAGCAGTCTCTCTCCGGGACTATCAGATACGCAGTATTTT. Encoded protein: CASSLSPGLSDTQYF.

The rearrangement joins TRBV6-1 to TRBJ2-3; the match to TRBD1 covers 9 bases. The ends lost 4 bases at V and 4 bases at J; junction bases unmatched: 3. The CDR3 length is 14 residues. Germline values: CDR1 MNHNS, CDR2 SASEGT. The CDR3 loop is CASSADRGSDTQYF. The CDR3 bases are TGTGCCAGCAGTGCGGACAGGGGTTCAGATACGCAGTATTTT.

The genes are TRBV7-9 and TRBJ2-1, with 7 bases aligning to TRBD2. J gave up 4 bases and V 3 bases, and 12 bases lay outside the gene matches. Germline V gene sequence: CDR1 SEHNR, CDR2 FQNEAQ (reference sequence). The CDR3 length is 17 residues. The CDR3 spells CASSFLPGLYPYNEQFF. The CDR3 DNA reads TGTGCCAGCAGCTTCCTCCCGGGACTATATCCATACAATGAGCAGTTCTTC.

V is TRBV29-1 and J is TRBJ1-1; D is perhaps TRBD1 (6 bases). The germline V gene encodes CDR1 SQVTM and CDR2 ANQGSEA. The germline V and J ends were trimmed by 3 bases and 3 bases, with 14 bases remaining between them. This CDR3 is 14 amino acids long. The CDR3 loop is CSVDRPQGYTEAFF. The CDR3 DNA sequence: TGCAGCGTTGATCGCCCACAGGGTTACACTGAAGCTTTCTTT.

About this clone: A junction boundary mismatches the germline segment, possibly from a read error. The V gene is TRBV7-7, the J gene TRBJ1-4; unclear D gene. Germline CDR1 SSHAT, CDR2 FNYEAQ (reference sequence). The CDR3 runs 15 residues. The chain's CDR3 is CASSLGVGSNEKLFF. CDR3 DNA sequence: TGTGCTAGCAGCTTGGGTGTGGGGTCTAATGAAAAACTGTTTTTT. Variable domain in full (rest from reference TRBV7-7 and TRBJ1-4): GAGVSQSPRYKVTKRGQDVTLRCDPISSHATLYWYQQALGQGPEFLTYFNYEAQPDKSGLPSDRFSAERPEGSISTLTIQRTEQRDSAMYRCASSLGVGSNEKLFFGSGTQLSVL.

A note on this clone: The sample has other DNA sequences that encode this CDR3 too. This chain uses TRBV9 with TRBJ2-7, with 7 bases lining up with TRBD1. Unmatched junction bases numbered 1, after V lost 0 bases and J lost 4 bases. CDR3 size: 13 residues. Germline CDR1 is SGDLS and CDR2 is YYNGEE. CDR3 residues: CASSVDRGYEQYF. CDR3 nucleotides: TGTGCCAGCAGCGTAGACAGGGGATACGAGCAGTACTTC.

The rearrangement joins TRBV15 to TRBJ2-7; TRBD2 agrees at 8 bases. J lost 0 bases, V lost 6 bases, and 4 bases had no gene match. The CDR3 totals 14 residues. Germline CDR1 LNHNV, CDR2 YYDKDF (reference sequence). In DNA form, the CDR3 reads TGTGCCACCAGGATAAGCGGGAGCTCCTACGAGCAGTACTTC. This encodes CATRISGSSYEQYF.

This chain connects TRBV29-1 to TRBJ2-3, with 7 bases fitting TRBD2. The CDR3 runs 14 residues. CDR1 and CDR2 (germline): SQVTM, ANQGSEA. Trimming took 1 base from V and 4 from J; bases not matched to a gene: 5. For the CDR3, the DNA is TGCAGCGTTGAAGTGGCGGGAGTCCCAGATACGCAGTATTTT. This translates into CSVEVAGVPDTQYF.

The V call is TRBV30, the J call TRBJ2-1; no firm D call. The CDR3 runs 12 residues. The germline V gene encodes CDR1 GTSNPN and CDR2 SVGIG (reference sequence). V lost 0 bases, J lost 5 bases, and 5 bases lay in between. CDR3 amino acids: CAWSVRNNEQFF. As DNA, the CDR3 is TGTGCCTGGAGTGTCCGTAACAATGAGCAGTTCTTC.

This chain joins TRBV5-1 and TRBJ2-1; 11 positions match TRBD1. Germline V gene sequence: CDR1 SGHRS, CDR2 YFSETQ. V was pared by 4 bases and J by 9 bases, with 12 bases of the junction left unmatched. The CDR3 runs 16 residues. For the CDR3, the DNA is TGCGCCAGCAGCAACCGGGACAGGGGGGCCTGGGGTGAGCAGTTCTTC. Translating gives CASSNRDRGAWGEQFF.

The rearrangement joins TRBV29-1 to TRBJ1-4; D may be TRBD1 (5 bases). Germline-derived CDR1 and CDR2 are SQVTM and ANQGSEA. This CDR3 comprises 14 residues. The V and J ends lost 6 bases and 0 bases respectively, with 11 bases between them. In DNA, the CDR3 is TGCAGCGTGGGACTTTCAGCAACTAATGAAAAACTGTTTTTT. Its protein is CSVGLSATNEKLFF.

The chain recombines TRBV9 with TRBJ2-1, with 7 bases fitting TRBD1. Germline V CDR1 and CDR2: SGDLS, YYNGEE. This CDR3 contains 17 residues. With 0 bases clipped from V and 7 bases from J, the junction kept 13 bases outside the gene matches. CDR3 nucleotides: TGTGCCAGCAGCGTAGACCCTGCAGGGCCCAGGGGGAATGAGCAGTTCTTC. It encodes CASSVDPAGPRGNEQFF.

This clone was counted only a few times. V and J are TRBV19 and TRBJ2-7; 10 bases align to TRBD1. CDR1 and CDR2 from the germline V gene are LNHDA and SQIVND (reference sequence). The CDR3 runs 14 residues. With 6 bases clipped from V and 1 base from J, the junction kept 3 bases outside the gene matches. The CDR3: CASRGTGESYEQYF. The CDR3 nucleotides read TGTGCCAGTAGGGGGACAGGGGAGTCCTACGAGCAGTACTTC. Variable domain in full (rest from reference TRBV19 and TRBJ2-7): DGGITQSPKYLFRKEGQNVTLSCEQNLNHDAMYWYRQDPGQGLRLIYYSQIVNDFQKGDIAEGYSVSREKKESFPLTVTSAQKNPTAFYLCASRGTGESYEQYFGPGTRLTVT.

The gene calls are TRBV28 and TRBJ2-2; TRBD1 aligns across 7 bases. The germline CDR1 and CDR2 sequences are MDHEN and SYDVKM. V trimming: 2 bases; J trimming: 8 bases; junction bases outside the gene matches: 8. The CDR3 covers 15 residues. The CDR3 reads CASSLGRGLSGELFF. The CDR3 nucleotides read TGTGCCAGCAGTTTAGGAAGGGGGCTTTCTGGGGAGCTGTTTTTT.

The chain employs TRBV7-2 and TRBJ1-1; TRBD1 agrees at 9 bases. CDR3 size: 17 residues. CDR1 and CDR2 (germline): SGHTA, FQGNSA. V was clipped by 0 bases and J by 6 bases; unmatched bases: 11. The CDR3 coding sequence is TGTGCCAGCAGCTTAGCCGGGACAGGGTATAGAGCGGCTGAAGCTTTCTTT. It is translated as CASSLAGTGYRAAEAFF.

CDR3 residues: CASSYSEQETQYF. The CDR3, as DNA: TGTGCCAGCAGTTATTCCGAGCAAGAGACCCAGTACTTC. The chain carries TRBV6-5 and TRBJ2-5; D not resolved. Trimming took off 3 bases at V and 2 bases at J, with 7 bases between the two ends. Germline CDR1 MNHEY, CDR2 SVGAGI. The CDR3 has 13 amino acids.

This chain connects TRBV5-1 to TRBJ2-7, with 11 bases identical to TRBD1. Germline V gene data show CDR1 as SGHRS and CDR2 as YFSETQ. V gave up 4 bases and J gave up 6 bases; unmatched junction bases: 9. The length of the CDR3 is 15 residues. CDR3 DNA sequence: TGCGCCAGCAGCACCGGACAGGGGGCCGGGGGCGAGCAGTACTTC. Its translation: CASSTGQGAGGEQYF. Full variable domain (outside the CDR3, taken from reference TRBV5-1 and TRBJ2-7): KAGVTQTPRYLIKTRGQQVTLSCSPISGHRSVSWYQQTPGQGLQFLFEYFSETQRNKGNFPGRFSGRQFSNSRSEMNVSTLELGDSALYLCASSTGQGAGGEQYFGPGTRLTVT.

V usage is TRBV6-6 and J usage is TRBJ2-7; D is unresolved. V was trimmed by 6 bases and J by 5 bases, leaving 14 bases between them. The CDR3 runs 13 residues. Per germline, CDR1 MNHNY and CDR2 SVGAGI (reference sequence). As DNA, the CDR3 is TGTGCCAGCAGCCCCCCCGGACGGAACGAGCAGTACTTC. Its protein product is CASSPPGRNEQYF.

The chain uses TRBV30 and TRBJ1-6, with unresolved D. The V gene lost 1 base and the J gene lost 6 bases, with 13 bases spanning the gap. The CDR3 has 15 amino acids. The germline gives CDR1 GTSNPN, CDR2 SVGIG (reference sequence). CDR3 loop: CAWSAPRRGNSPLHF. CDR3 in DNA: TGTGCCTGGAGTGCCCCCCGGCGGGGTAATTCACCCCTCCACTTT.

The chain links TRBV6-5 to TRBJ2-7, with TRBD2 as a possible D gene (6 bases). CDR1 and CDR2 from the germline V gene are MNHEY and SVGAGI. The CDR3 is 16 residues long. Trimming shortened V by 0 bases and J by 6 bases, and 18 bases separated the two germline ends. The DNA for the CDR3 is TGTGCCAGCAGTTACTCCACGTGGACGGGGAGGTTCGAGCAGTACTTC. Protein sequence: CASSYSTWTGRFEQYF.

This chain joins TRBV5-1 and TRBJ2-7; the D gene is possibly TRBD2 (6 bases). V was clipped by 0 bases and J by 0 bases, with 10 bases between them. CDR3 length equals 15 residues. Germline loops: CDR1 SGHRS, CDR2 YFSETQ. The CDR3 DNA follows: TGCGCCAGCAGCTTGGGCGGGACCGCCTCCTACGAGCAGTACTTC. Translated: CASSLGGTASYEQYF.